This T cell receptor beta chain was captured in a study of T cell responses to AZD1222 COVID-19 vaccine. On this clone itself: Its cognate antigen is unknown.

TCRdb's copy holds only in-frame clones and misses some; the assay was immunoSEQ multiplex PCR. The sample lists under 150,000 clones, about 88% occurring once. Findings of the study overall: Sampled repertoires all dated from after the peak T cell response. Clonal diversity may have been underestimated in mostly white British donors. Just five or six AZD1222 recipients tested seropositive at baseline.

The V end lost 4 bases, the J end lost 7 bases, and 11 bases lay between the germline ends. This CDR3 is 13 amino acids long. Germline V gene sequence: CDR1 SGHTA, CDR2 FQGNSA. This rearrangement joins TRBV7-2 to TRBJ1-5; tentative D call: TRBD1 (6 bases). This specimen was peripheral blood, taken 28 days after the second AZD1222 dose. This receptor was obtained from an adult who received the AZD1222 COVID-19 vaccine. The CDR3 DNA sequence: TGTGCCAGCAGCTCTAAAAGGGGGCAGCCCCAGCATTTT. Translated: CASSSKRGQPQHF.